The next 23 T cell receptor beta chains were all read from a single sample in a study of blood T cell repertoires in COVID-19 (TCRdb year 2020). The library was produced with the immunoSEQ multiplex PCR assay. TCRdb holds this immuneACCESS table with in-frame rearrangements only. Some clones are missing; in checked studies, unresolved V genes explain under half, and the rest has no known cause. The sample table records 200,000 to 300,000 clones; 83% of these occur just once. The ten biggest clones cover approximately 5.7% of the sample. The sequencing input was peripheral blood. Source of these receptors: a human donor in a cohort sampled during active COVID-19.

This clone was recorded a few times. The rearrangement joins TRBV27 to TRBJ2-7; a weak D match, TRBD1 (7 bases). The length of the CDR3 is 14 residues. CDR1 and CDR2 from the germline V gene are MNHEY and SMNVEV (reference sequence). V lost 5 bases and J lost 2, with 13 bases in between. CDR3 DNA: TGTGCCAGCAGTCTCAGGGGGGTTCCCTACGAGCAGTACTTC. This translates into CASSLRGVPYEQYF.

The chain links TRBV5-1 to TRBJ2-3, with 7 bases identical to TRBD1. J lost 2 bases, V lost 0 bases, and 6 bases had no gene match. This CDR3 is built from 16 residues. CDR1 is SGHRS and CDR2 is YFSETQ in the germline V gene. The CDR3 region is CASSLAAGGFTDTQYF. The DNA of the CDR3 is TGCGCCAGCAGCTTGGCGGCAGGGGGATTCACAGATACGCAGTATTTT. The whole variable domain, filled in from reference TRBV5-1 and TRBJ2-3, reads KAGVTQTPRYLIKTRGQQVTLSCSPISGHRSVSWYQQTPGQGLQFLFEYFSETQRNKGNFPGRFSGRQFSNSRSEMNVSTLELGDSALYLCASSLAAGGFTDTQYFGPGTRLTVL.

The chain couples TRBV19 to TRBJ1-5, with D hard to call. The CDR3 covers 13 residues. Germline lookup yields CDR1 LNHDA and CDR2 SQIVND (reference sequence). V was trimmed by 3 bases and J by 3 bases, leaving 6 bases between them. CDR3 in amino acids: CASSMTPNQPQHF. In DNA form, the CDR3 reads TGTGCCAGTAGTATGACACCCAATCAGCCCCAGCATTTT.

The chain carries TRBV27 and TRBJ2-3, with 10 bases fitting TRBD2. From germline, CDR1 is MNHEY and CDR2 SMNVEV (reference sequence). The CDR3 spans 15 residues. After removal of 5 bases from V and 6 bases from J, the junction contained 8 bases not matched to a gene. The CDR3 sequence: CASSLSGGAWDTQYF. In DNA, the CDR3 is TGTGCCAGCAGTCTCAGCGGGGGGGCCTGGGATACGCAGTATTTT.

This clone was counted between two and nine times. The V and J genes are TRBV6-5 and TRBJ1-2; D perhaps matches TRBD1 (6 bases). V was clipped by 10 bases and J by 7 bases, with 25 bases between them. The CDR3 loop spans 15 amino acids. Germline CDR1 is MNHEY and CDR2 is SVGAGI. CDR3 amino acids: CATRRRGGVIFGYTF. CDR3 coding DNA: TGTGCCACCCGTAGGCGGGGGGGCGTTATCTTTGGCTACACCTTC.

The chain carries TRBV6-1 and TRBJ1-6, with D perhaps matching TRBD1 (6 bases). Germline CDR1 is MNHNS and CDR2 is SASEGT. Between the trimmed V and J ends, which lost 5 bases and 6 bases, there was a span of 17 bases. CDR3 length: 16 amino acids. CDR3 sequence (DNA): TGTGCCAGCAGTCAAGAATCAGGGGTTTCTAATTCACCCCTCCACTTT. It codes for CASSQESGVSNSPLHF.

The genes are TRBV28 and TRBJ2-7; D is perhaps TRBD2 (5 bases). The CDR3 extends over 16 amino acids. Trimming pared 6 bases from V and 3 bases from J, leaving 21 bases between. From germline, CDR1 is MDHEN and CDR2 SYDVKM. In DNA form, the CDR3 reads TGTGCCAGCAGCTCGCCCCGAGGGAGTACTTACTACGAGCAGTACTTC. Its protein product is CASSSPRGSTYYEQYF.

The chain couples TRBV28 to TRBJ1-4; 7 positions agree with TRBD1. The CDR3 has 14 residues. J gave up 5 bases and V 8 bases, and 8 bases lay outside the gene matches. Germline V gives CDR1 MDHEN, CDR2 SYDVKM. DNA for the CDR3: TGTGCCAGCGGGTCGACAGGGCAAAATGAAAAACTGTTTTTT. It encodes CASGSTGQNEKLFF.

The rearrangement joins TRBV18 to TRBJ1-3; 8 bases line up with TRBD1. The trim removed 6 bases at V and 2 bases at J, leaving 9 bases unmatched. CDR3 length: 16 residues. CDR1 is KGHSH, CDR2 LQKENI, per germline. CDR3 nucleotides: TGTGCCAGCTCCCCTTCCTTACAGGGGGCTGGAAACACCATATATTTT. Its protein product is CASSPSLQGAGNTIYF.

V is TRBV30 and J is TRBJ1-4; tentative D call: TRBD1 (5 bases). Trimming removed 0 bases at V and 8 bases at J, with 10 bases between. Germline V gene lookup returns CDR1 GTSNPN and CDR2 SVGIG (reference sequence). The CDR3 length is 13 residues. The CDR3 here is CAWSVAWGEKLFF. In DNA form, the CDR3 reads TGTGCCTGGAGTGTAGCCTGGGGCGAAAAACTGTTTTTT.

The rearrangement links TRBV6-5 to TRBJ1-2; D perhaps matches TRBD1 (5 bases). The length of the CDR3 is 12 residues. Germline lookup yields CDR1 MNHEY and CDR2 SVGAGI. V lost 4 bases to trimming and J lost 7 bases, with 10 bases between them. In DNA, the CDR3 is TGTGCCAGCAGTTTCCAGGGAGGTGGCTACACCTTC. Translated, it gives CASSFQGGGYTF.

The V call is TRBV7-6, the J call TRBJ2-5; 10 nucleotides agree with TRBD2. Unmatched junction bases numbered 2, after V lost 3 bases and J lost 4 bases. The CDR3 length is 14 residues. Germline V gives CDR1 SGHVS, CDR2 FNYEAQ. The DNA for the CDR3 is TGTGCCAGCAGCTTCAGCGGGGGGGGAGAGACCCAGTACTTC. This translates into CASSFSGGGETQYF.

The rearrangement uses TRBV24-1 and TRBJ1-1, with D unclear. V lost 1 base and J lost 5, with 7 bases in between. Per germline, CDR1 KGHDR and CDR2 SFDVKD. The CDR3 runs to 13 residues. Here the CDR3 DNA reads TGTGCCACCAGTGATTTAGAGGGAACTGAAGCTTTCTTT. This translates into CATSDLEGTEAFF.

The rearrangement uses TRBV18 and TRBJ1-1; 7 nucleotides match TRBD1. V shed 4 bases and J 5 bases; nucleotides not matched to a gene: 4. This CDR3 is 13 amino acids long. The germline V gene encodes CDR1 KGHSH and CDR2 LQKENI. The CDR3 nucleotides are TGTGCCAGCTCACGACAGGGTGAGACTGAAGCTTTCTTT. Protein: CASSRQGETEAFF.

The rearrangement joins TRBV19 to TRBJ1-2; D may be TRBD1 (5 bases). V lost 9 bases and J lost 4, with 18 bases in between. This CDR3 contains 14 residues. The V gene's germline CDR1 is LNHDA and CDR2 SQIVND (reference sequence). CDR3 region: CASKSSGGGYGYTF. CDR3 DNA: TGTGCCAGCAAATCCTCGGGGGGAGGCTATGGCTACACCTTC.

This chain joins TRBV6-5 and TRBJ2-5; TRBD2 might be the D (6 bases). Trimming took off 11 bases at V and 2 bases at J, with 21 bases between the two ends. CDR3 length: 15 amino acids. The germline gives CDR1 MNHEY, CDR2 SVGAGI. The DNA for the CDR3 is TGTGCCGCAAAGAGAACCCGGGGGTTACAAGAGACCCAGTACTTC. This encodes CAAKRTRGLQETQYF.

This clone was observed a handful of times. The V call is TRBV19, the J call TRBJ1-1, with a possible D match to TRBD1 (6 bases). Germline values: CDR1 LNHDA, CDR2 SQIVND (reference sequence). This CDR3 spans 14 amino acids. The germline V and J ends were trimmed by 6 bases and 5 bases, with 16 bases remaining between them. CDR3 sequence: CASRAQGGHTEAFF. CDR3 in DNA: TGTGCCAGTAGGGCCCAAGGGGGTCATACTGAAGCTTTCTTT.

The V gene is TRBV5-1, the J gene TRBJ2-1; TRBD2 matches 11 bases. This CDR3 comprises 16 residues. Germline V gene lookup returns CDR1 SGHRS and CDR2 YFSETQ. V was pared by 2 bases and J by 3 bases, with 4 bases of the junction left unmatched. This chain's CDR3 is CASSLPSGRFYNEQFF. As DNA, the CDR3 is TGCGCCAGCAGCTTACCTAGCGGGAGGTTCTACAATGAGCAGTTCTTC.

The gene calls are TRBV13 and TRBJ2-7; 8 nucleotides agree with TRBD1. After removal of 2 bases from V and 4 bases from J, the junction contained 4 bases not matched to a gene. CDR1 and CDR2 (germline): PRHDT, FYEKMQ (reference sequence). CDR3 length equals 14 residues. CDR3 amino acids: CASSLQGAKYEQYF. CDR3 DNA: TGTGCCAGCAGCTTACAGGGGGCGAAATACGAGCAGTACTTC.

The CDR3 reads CAISEQGANTGELFF. The DNA of the CDR3 is TGTGCCATCAGTGAACAGGGAGCGAACACCGGGGAGCTGTTTTTT. V and J are TRBV10-3 and TRBJ2-2, with D possibly TRBD1 on 6 matching bases. Germline loops: CDR1 ENHRY, CDR2 SYGVKD. Between the trimmed V and J ends, which lost 3 bases and 0 bases, there was a span of 8 bases. CDR3 size: 15 residues.

This clone appeared a few times. The chain employs TRBV19 and TRBJ1-5; weak D call: TRBD1 (5 bases). The ends were cut back, 3 bases at V and 5 bases at J, with 11 bases in the middle. Germline lookup yields CDR1 LNHDA and CDR2 SQIVND (reference sequence). There are 14 residues in the CDR3. The DNA of the CDR3 is TGTGCCAGTAGTATGAGACAGAACGATCAGCCCCAGCATTTT. Its protein product is CASSMRQNDQPQHF.

The chain employs TRBV7-2 and TRBJ2-3; 9 nucleotides agree with TRBD2. In germline, CDR1 is SGHTA, CDR2 FQGNSA. There are 17 residues in the CDR3. J was trimmed by 4 bases and V by 2 bases; bases with no gene match: 10. CDR3 in DNA: TGTGCCAGCAGCTTAATATCAGCGGGAGGAGGAGCAGATACGCAGTATTTT. This encodes CASSLISAGGGADTQYF.

This chain uses TRBV30 with TRBJ2-1, with D possibly being TRBD1 (5 bases). Germline V lookup: CDR1 GTSNPN, CDR2 SVGIG (reference sequence). The length of the CDR3 is 13 residues. V gave up 2 bases and J gave up 5 bases, with 10 bases separating them. CDR3 sequence reads: CAWSTGFDNEQFF. CDR3 bases: TGTGCCTGGAGTACAGGTTTCGACAATGAGCAGTTCTTC.